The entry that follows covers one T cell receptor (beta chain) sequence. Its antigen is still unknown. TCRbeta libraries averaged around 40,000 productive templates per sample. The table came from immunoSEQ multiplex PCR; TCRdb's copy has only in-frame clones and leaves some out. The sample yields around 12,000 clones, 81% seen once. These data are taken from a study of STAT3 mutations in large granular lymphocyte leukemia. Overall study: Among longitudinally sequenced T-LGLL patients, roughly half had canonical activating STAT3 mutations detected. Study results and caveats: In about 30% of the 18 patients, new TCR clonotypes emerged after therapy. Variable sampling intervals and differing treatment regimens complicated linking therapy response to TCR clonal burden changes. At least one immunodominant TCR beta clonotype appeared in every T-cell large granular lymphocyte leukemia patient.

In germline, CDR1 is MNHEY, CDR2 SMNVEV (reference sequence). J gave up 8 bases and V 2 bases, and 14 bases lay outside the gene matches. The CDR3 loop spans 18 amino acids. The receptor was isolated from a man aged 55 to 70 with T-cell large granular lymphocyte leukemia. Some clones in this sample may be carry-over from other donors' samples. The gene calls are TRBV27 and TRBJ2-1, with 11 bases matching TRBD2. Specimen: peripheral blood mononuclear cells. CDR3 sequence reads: CASSLRRMSLAGEHEQFF. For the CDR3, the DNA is TGTGCCAGCAGTTTACGTAGGATGTCACTAGCGGGAGAACATGAGCAGTTCTTC.